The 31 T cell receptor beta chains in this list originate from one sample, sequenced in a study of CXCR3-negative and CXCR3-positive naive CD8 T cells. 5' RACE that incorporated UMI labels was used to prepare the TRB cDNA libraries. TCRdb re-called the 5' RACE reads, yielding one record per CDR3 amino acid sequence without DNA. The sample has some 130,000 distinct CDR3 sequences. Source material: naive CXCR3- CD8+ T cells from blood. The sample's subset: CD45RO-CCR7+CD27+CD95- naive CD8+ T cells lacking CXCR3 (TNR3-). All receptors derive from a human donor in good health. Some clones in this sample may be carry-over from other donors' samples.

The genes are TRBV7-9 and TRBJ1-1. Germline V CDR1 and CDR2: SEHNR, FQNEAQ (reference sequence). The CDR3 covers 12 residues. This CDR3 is CASTSLAGVAFF.

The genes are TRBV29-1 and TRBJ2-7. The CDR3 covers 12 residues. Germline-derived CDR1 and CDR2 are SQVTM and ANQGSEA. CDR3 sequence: CSGTDGSYEQYF.

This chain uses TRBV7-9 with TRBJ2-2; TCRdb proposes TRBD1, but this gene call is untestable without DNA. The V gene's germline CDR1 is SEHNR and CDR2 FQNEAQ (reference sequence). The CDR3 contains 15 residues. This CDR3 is CASSPGQGYTGELFF.

The chain's CDR3 is CATSDLEGSSYNEQFF. The chain recombines TRBV24-1 with TRBJ2-1. This CDR3 has 16 amino acids. Germline assignment: CDR1 KGHDR and CDR2 SFDVKD.

The CDR3 here is CASSSSPRPGFNTIYF. V gene TRBV12-3 or TRBV12-4 combines with J gene TRBJ1-3; TCRdb outputs TRBD1, but without DNA this stays unchecked. The CDR3 length is 16 residues.

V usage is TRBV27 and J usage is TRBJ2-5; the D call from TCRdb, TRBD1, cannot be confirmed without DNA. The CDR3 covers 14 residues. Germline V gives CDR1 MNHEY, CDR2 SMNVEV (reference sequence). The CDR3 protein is CASSTRLRGETQYF.

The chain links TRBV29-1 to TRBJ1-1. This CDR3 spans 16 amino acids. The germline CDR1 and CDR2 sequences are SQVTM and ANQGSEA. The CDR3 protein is CSVEDLGGALNTEAFF.

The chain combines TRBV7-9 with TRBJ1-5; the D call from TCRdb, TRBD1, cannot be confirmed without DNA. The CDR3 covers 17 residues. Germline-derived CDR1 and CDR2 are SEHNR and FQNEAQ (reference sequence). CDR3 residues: CASSPGQGKGWDQPQHF.

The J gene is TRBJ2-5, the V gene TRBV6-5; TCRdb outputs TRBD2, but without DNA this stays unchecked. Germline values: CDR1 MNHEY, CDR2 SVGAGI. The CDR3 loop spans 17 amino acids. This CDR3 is CASSSIAGITRGETQYF.

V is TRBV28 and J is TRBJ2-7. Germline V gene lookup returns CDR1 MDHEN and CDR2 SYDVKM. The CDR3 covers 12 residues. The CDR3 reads CASSHSSYEQYF.

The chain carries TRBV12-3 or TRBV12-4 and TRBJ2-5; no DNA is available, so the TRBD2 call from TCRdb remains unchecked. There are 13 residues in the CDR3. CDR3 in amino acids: CASSEREAETQYF.

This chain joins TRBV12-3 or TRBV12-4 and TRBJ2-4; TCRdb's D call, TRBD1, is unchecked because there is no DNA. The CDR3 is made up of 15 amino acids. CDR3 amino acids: CASSTTGTGKNIQYF.

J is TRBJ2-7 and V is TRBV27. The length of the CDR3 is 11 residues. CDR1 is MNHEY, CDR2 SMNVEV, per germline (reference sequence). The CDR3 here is CASKAGTEQYF.

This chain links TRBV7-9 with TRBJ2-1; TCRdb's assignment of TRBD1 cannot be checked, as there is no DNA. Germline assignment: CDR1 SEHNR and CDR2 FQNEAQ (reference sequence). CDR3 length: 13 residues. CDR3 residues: CASSHGTKNEQFF.

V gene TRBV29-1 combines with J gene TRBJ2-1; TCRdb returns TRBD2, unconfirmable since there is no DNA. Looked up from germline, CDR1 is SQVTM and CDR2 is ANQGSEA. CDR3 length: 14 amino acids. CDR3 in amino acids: CSVELAATYNEQFF.

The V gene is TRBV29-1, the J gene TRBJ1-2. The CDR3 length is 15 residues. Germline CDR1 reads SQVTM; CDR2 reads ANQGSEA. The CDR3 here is CSVEAGGNPYYGYTF.

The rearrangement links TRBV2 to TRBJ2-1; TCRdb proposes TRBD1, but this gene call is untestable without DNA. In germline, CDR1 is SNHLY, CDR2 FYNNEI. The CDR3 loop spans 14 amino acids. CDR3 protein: CASSRAKGYNEQFF.

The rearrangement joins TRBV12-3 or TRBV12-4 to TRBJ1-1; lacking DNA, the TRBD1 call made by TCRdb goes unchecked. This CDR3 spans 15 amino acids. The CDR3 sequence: CASSQRGPGETEAFF.

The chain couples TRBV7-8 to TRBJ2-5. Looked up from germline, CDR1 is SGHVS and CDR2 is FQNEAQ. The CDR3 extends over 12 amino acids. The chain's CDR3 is CASSLEGGTQYF.

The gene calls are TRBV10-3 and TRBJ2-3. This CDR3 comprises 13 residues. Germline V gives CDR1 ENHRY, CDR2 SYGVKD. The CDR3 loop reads CAISEGFTDTQYF.

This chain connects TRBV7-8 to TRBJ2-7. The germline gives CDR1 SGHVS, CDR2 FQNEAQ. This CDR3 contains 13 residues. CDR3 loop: CASSSGNAYEQYF.

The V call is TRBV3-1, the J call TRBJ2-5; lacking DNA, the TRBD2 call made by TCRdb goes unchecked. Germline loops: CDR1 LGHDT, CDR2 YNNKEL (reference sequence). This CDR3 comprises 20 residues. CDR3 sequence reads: CASRGGTSGGASIVQETQYF.

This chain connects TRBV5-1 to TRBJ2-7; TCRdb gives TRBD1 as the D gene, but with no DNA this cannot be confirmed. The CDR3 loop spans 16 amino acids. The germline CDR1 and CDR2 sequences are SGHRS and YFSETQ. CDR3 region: CAGPLSRVSRGREQYF.

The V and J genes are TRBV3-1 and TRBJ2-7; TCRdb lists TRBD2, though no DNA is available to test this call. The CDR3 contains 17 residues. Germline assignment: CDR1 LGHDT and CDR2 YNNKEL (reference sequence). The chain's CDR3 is CASSPHPGPRASHEQHF.

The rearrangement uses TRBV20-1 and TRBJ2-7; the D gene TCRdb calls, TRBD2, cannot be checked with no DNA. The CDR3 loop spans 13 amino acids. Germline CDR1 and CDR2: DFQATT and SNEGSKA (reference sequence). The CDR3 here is CSAEDEASYEQYF.

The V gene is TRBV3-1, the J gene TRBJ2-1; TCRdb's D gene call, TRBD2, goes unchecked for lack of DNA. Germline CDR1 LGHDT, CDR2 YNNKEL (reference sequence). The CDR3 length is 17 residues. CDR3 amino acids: CASSQAPLAGSYNEQFF.

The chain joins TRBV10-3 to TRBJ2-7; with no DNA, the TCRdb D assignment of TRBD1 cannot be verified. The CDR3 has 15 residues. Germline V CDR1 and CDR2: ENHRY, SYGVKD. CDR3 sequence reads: CAISGTGQGSYEQYF.

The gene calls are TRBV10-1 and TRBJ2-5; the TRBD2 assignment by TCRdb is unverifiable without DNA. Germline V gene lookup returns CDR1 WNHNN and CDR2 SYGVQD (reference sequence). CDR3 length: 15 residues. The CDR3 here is CASLRTSGREETQYF.

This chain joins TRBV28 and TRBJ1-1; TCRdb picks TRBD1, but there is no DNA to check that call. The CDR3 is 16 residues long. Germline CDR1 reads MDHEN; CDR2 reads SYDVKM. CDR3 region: CASSLLRTGGDTEALF. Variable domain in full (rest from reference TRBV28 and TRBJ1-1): DVKVTQSSRYLVKRTGEKVFLECVQDMDHENMFWYRQDPGLGLRLIYFSYDVKMKEKGDIPEGYSVSREKKERFSLILESASTNQTSMYLCASSLLRTGGDTEALFGQGTRLTVV.

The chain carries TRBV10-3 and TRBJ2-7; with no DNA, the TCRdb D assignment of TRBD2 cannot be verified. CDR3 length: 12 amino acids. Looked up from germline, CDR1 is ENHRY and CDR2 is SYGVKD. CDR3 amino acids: CVTAGSYYEQYF.

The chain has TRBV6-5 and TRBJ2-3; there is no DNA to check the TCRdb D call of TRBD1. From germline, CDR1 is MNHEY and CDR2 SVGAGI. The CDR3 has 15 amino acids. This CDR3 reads CASSLGQSSTDTQYF.